The 18 T cell receptor beta chains presented below share a single source sample, sequenced in a study of Ad26.COV2.S vaccination and SARS-CoV-2 variants. Treatment noted: about 20 received Ad26.COV2.S at low or high dose, single or two shots; roughly 5 received placebo; per-sample allocation not given. Collection of the samples took place on day 63 after the first injection of vaccine or placebo. TCRdb's copy holds only in-frame clones and misses some; the assay was immunoSEQ multiplex PCR. The sample has about 380,000 clones; under 90% are singletons. Source: peripheral blood, taken in a trial of Ad26.COV2.S vaccine versus placebo. Receptor source: a person between 18 and 59 years old who received the Ad26.COV2.S COVID-19 vaccine or a placebo.

Here the CDR3 DNA reads TGTGCCAGCAGCAAAGGCACGGGCAGGGAAGTGAACGAGCAGTACTTC. This gives the protein CASSKGTGREVNEQYF. This sequence joins TRBV21-1 and TRBJ2-7; the table calls TRBD1, which could not be checked here. TRBV21-1 is a pseudogene. The length of the CDR3 is 16 residues.

This clone was seen once. The chain couples TRBV7-8 to TRBJ2-7, with 9 bases matching TRBD1. Germline V gene sequence: CDR1 SGHVS, CDR2 FQNEAQ. V was pared by 4 bases and J by 2 bases, with 3 bases of the junction left unmatched. The CDR3 totals 14 residues. This chain's CDR3 is CASSSRDRAYEQYF. The CDR3 DNA reads as TGTGCCAGCAGCTCCCGGGACAGGGCCTACGAGCAGTACTTC.

The CDR3, as DNA: TGTGCCAGCAGCTTATTGACTAGCGGGGGGACAGATACGCAGTATTTT. It specifies CASSLLTSGGTDTQYF. The genes are TRBV5-5 and TRBJ2-3, with TRBD2 matching over 13 bases. There are 16 residues in the CDR3. Per the germline V gene, CDR1 is SGHKS and CDR2 is YYEKEE (reference sequence). V lost 2 bases and J lost 3; bases outside the gene matches: 3.

The chain is built from TRBV5-1 and TRBJ2-1; a weak D match, TRBD2 (5 bases). Germline V lookup: CDR1 SGHRS, CDR2 YFSETQ. The V end lost 1 base, the J end lost 3 bases, and 8 bases lay between the germline ends. The CDR3 spans 14 residues. The CDR3, as DNA: TGCGCCAGCAGCTTGAGCGGAGACTACAATGAGCAGTTCTTC. Translated: CASSLSGDYNEQFF.

V and J are TRBV27 and TRBJ2-5, with TRBD1 identical over 8 bases. Germline values: CDR1 MNHEY, CDR2 SMNVEV (reference sequence). V lost 2 bases to trimming and J lost 4 bases; unmatched junction nucleotides: 3. The CDR3 runs 14 residues. CDR3 protein: CASSLVTGGETQYF. The CDR3 DNA sequence: TGTGCCAGCAGTTTAGTAACAGGGGGAGAGACCCAGTACTTC.

This chain connects TRBV10-3 to TRBJ2-2; 10 positions match TRBD2. The V segment lost 10 bases and the J segment 0 bases; nucleotides outside the gene matches: 8. This CDR3 region has 16 residues. CDR1 and CDR2 (germline): ENHRY, SYGVKD. DNA of the CDR3: TGTGCCACCGGTAGCGGGGGGCTCTCGAACACCGGGGAGCTGTTTTTT. Protein: CATGSGGLSNTGELFF.

V and J are TRBV5-4 and TRBJ1-6; unclear D gene. CDR3 length: 15 residues. V was cut by 4 bases and J by 4 bases, with 12 bases left in between. In germline, CDR1 is SGHNT, CDR2 YYREEE (reference sequence). The CDR3 region has the DNA TGTGCCAGCAGCCCGTCGGTTGGTTATAATTCACCCCTCCACTTT. As protein: CASSPSVGYNSPLHF.

A single count supports this clone. The chain couples TRBV23-1 to TRBJ2-7, with D unresolved. TRBV23-1 counts as an open reading frame of uncertain function. Trimming stripped 5 bases from V and 2 bases from J, with 13 bases between. The CDR3 extends over 14 amino acids. The CDR3 loop reads CASSNQPRPYEQYF. The CDR3 DNA follows: TGCGCCAGCAGTAATCAACCAAGACCCTACGAGCAGTACTTC.

This clone was detected only a few times. V is TRBV7-9 and J is TRBJ2-3, with D hard to call. Germline CDR1 is SEHNR and CDR2 is FQNEAQ (reference sequence). The V and J ends lost 2 bases and 6 bases respectively, with 12 bases between them. The CDR3 contains 14 residues. CDR3 loop: CASSLQLGRDTQYF. The CDR3 DNA follows: TGTGCCAGCAGCTTACAATTGGGTCGCGATACGCAGTATTTT.

This clone came up a few times. The chain combines TRBV25-1 with TRBJ1-2, with 10 bases fitting TRBD1. Per the germline V gene, CDR1 is MGHDK and CDR2 is SYGVNS. The CDR3 runs 15 residues. V trimming: 4 bases; J trimming: 6 bases; junction bases outside the gene matches: 8. Here the CDR3 reads CASSGPGQGSNGYTF. CDR3 nucleotide sequence: TGTGCCAGCAGTGGTCCGGGACAGGGGAGCAATGGCTACACCTTC.

The J gene is TRBJ2-1, the V gene TRBV5-4, with unresolved D. The germline V gene encodes CDR1 SGHNT and CDR2 YYREEE (reference sequence). CDR3 length: 14 amino acids. V was pared by 4 bases and J by 3 bases, with 11 bases between. CDR3 sequence (DNA): TGTGCCAGCAGCCCTCGGACGGACTACAATGAGCAGTTCTTC. The encoded protein is CASSPRTDYNEQFF.

The V and J genes are TRBV4-2 and TRBJ1-1; D remains unclear. Germline values: CDR1 LGHNA, CDR2 YNFKEQ. This CDR3 has 15 amino acids. Deletions cut 0 bases from V and 7 bases from J, with 15 bases between. Here the CDR3 DNA reads TGTGCCAGCAGCCAAGAAGTAGGCAGCTTCGGTGAAGCTTTCTTT. Residues: CASSQEVGSFGEAFF.

The chain uses TRBV5-1 and TRBJ2-1; D not certain. CDR1 and CDR2 from the germline V gene are SGHRS and YFSETQ. This CDR3 region has 14 residues. The V end was cut by 4 bases, the J end by 7 bases, with 15 bases between. The CDR3 bases are TGCGCCAGCAGCCCCGGGCCCGAGAGGAATGAGCAGTTCTTC. It specifies CASSPGPERNEQFF.

This rearrangement joins TRBV7-9 to TRBJ2-7; D assignment may be TRBD1 or TRBD2 (6 bases each). V shed 3 bases and J shed 3 bases, with 12 bases lying between them. The CDR3 has 14 residues. CDR1 and CDR2 from the germline V gene are SEHNR and FQNEAQ (reference sequence). DNA for the CDR3: TGTGCCAGCAGCTTGACAGGAGGGGTCTACGAGCAGTACTTC. It yields the protein CASSLTGGVYEQYF.

V and J are TRBV5-4 and TRBJ2-5, with 7 bases fitting TRBD1. This CDR3 is 14 amino acids long. After removal of 7 bases from V and 2 bases from J, the junction contained 8 bases not matched to a gene. Looked up from germline, CDR1 is SGHNT and CDR2 is YYREEE (reference sequence). CDR3 in amino acids: CASRPGDRQETQYF. CDR3 DNA: TGTGCCAGCCGACCCGGGGACAGACAAGAGACCCAGTACTTC.

The V gene is TRBV30, the J gene TRBJ1-1; 8 bases map to TRBD1. V was clipped by 0 bases and J by 7 bases; unmatched bases: 10. This CDR3 is 15 amino acids long. Germline V gene data show CDR1 as GTSNPN and CDR2 as SVGIG (reference sequence). The CDR3 sequence is CAWSVGAGQGVEAFF. CDR3 DNA sequence: TGTGCCTGGAGTGTAGGGGCCGGACAGGGAGTTGAAGCTTTCTTT.

V and J are TRBV9 and TRBJ2-2; D might be TRBD1 (5 bases). CDR3 length: 14 residues. V was clipped by 5 bases and J by 1 base, with 9 bases between them. Germline lookup yields CDR1 SGDLS and CDR2 YYNGEE. As DNA, the CDR3 is TGTGCCAGCAGAAGTCAGGGGAACACCGGGGAGCTGTTTTTT. It codes for CASRSQGNTGELFF.

The chain employs TRBV5-1 and TRBJ1-1; possibly TRBD1 for D (5 bases). V was cut by 7 bases and J by 5 bases, with 15 bases left in between. Germline CDR1 is SGHRS and CDR2 is YFSETQ. The CDR3 length is 13 residues. In DNA, the CDR3 is TGCGCCAGCTTTTGGGGGGAAGGGACTGAAGCTTTCTTT. Amino acids: CASFWGEGTEAFF.